Below are 15 T cell receptor beta chains sequenced from a single sample in a study of metastatic and nonmetastatic thyroid tumors. Patients were all untreated before their thyroid surgery. TCRdb reprocessed the PCR reads using MiXCR. The sample shows 50,000 to 70,000 clones, just over 4% of them seen only once. The sequenced sample consisted of blood. Receptors originate from a female donor with papillary thyroid cancer or a benign thyroid nodule (not recorded which). Some clones in this sample may be carry-over from other donors' samples.

The sample holds many counts of this clone. The chain recombines TRBV28 with TRBJ1-1; D is perhaps TRBD1 (5 bases). V was shortened by 6 bases and J by 1 base, with 15 bases between the two germline ends. The CDR3 length is 15 residues. The germline gives CDR1 MDHEN, CDR2 SYDVKM. The CDR3 DNA is TGTGCCAGCAGCCCTCCACAGGCACCGAACACTGAAGCTTTCTTT. Protein: CASSPPQAPNTEAFF.

This clone was observed many times. The chain is built from TRBV6-1 and TRBJ2-7; no reliable D call. Trimming took off 3 bases at V and 2 bases at J, with 14 bases between the two ends. This CDR3 spans 15 amino acids. Germline V gene lookup returns CDR1 MNHNS and CDR2 SASEGT. Written as DNA, the CDR3 is TGTGCCAGCAGTGACCCCGGTAGAGGCCCCTACGAGCAGTACTTC. This encodes CASSDPGRGPYEQYF.

This clone was observed at least ten times. A much larger clone is a single base away; this may be a read error. Other DNA sequences in this specimen translate into the identical CDR3. The V and J genes are TRBV3-1 and TRBJ2-7; D unresolved. Germline V gene sequence: CDR1 LGHDT, CDR2 YNNKEL (reference sequence). The CDR3 has 11 residues. The CDR3 DNA reads TGTGCCAGCAGCCAGATGGGCGAGCAGTACTTT. This encodes CASSQMGEQYF.

This chain connects TRBV6-1 to TRBJ1-4; TRBD1 agrees at 7 bases. The V and J ends lost 6 bases and 5 bases, in that order; junction bases with no gene match: 18. The CDR3 totals 18 residues. Germline loops: CDR1 MNHNS, CDR2 SASEGT. CDR3 nucleotides: TGTGCCAGCAGATCCGGGACAGAAAAAGAACGGAGGAATGAAAAACTGTTTTTT. Translation: CASRSGTEKERRNEKLFF.

This clone was observed a handful of times. The chain links TRBV6-2 or TRBV6-3 to TRBJ2-2; no clear D gene. The V gene's germline CDR1 is MNHEY and CDR2 SVGEGT. V gave up 2 bases and J gave up 7 bases, with 11 bases separating them. This CDR3 contains 14 residues. The CDR3 DNA reads TGTGCCAGCAGTTACCCCCCCCCCGGCGGGGAGCTGTTTTTT. Protein product: CASSYPPPGGELFF.

Ten or more counts support this clone. The chain employs TRBV12-3 or TRBV12-4 and TRBJ2-3; 8 nucleotides match TRBD1. V gave up 6 bases and J gave up 6 bases; unmatched junction bases: 8. The CDR3 extends over 14 amino acids. The CDR3 DNA sequence: TGTGCCAGCAGCCAGGGGGCCGGAACGGATACGCAGTATTTT. Translated: CASSQGAGTDTQYF.

This chain connects TRBV6-5 to TRBJ2-7; perhaps TRBD2 as D (5 bases). Germline values: CDR1 MNHEY, CDR2 SVGAGI. Trimming cost V 7 bases and J 4 bases, with 23 bases left between them. This CDR3 spans 16 amino acids. The chain's CDR3 is CASISLLLRETYEQYF. The DNA of the CDR3 is TGTGCCAGCATTTCCCTACTCCTGAGGGAAACGTACGAGCAGTACTTC.

This clone was detected ten times or more. The chain couples TRBV19 to TRBJ1-4; possible D gene TRBD1, 5 bases. V lost 7 bases and J 8 bases, leaving 17 bases between the germline ends. Germline V CDR1 and CDR2: LNHDA, SQIVND (reference sequence). The length of the CDR3 is 14 residues. CDR3 protein: CASTTGRGGEKLFF. CDR3 bases: TGTGCCAGTACGACCGGACGGGGGGGGGAAAAACTGTTTTTT.

Note on this clone: A read error may produce the germline difference seen at one junction end. V gene TRBV5-1 combines with J gene TRBJ1-2, with unresolved D. This CDR3 has 16 residues. The germline V gene has CDR1 SGHRS and CDR2 YFSETQ. Written as DNA, the CDR3 is TGCGCCATCAGCTTGACGGGAGGCAATTTTAACTATGGCTACACCTTC. Residues: CAISLTGGNFNYGYTF. The full variable domain, its missing parts supplied by reference TRBV5-1 and TRBJ1-2, is KAGVTQTPRYLIKTRGQQVTLSCSPISGHRSVSWYQQTPGQGLQFLFEYFSETQRNKGNFPGRFSGRQFSNSRSEMNVSTLELGDSALYLCAISLTGGNFNYGYTFGSGTRLTVV.

This clone was seen at least ten times. The CDR3 sequence: CASSLGGAGGIQYF. The CDR3 coding sequence is TGTGCCAGCAGTTTGGGAGGGGCGGGCGGCATTCAGTACTTC. The gene calls are TRBV28 and TRBJ2-4; TRBD2 agrees at 7 bases. J gave up 9 bases and V 3 bases, and 8 bases lay outside the gene matches. CDR1 and CDR2 from the germline V gene are MDHEN and SYDVKM. This CDR3 has 14 residues.

This clone was detected ten times or more. This chain connects TRBV7-8 to TRBJ1-6, with TRBD1 matching over 7 bases. CDR3 size: 13 residues. Germline V gene sequence: CDR1 SGHVS, CDR2 FQNEAQ. With 5 bases clipped from V and 12 bases from J, the junction kept 7 bases outside the gene matches. The CDR3 DNA is TGTGCCAGCAGCGGCAGGGGGGACAGACCCCTCCACTTT. This sequence encodes CASSGRGDRPLHF.

The sample holds many counts of this clone. This chain joins TRBV20-1 and TRBJ1-2, with 9 positions matching TRBD1. CDR1 and CDR2 (germline): DFQATT, SNEGSKA (reference sequence). CDR3 size: 12 residues. V was clipped by 6 bases and J by 8 bases; unmatched bases: 7. This CDR3 is CSATLTGGGYTF. DNA for the CDR3: TGCAGTGCAACATTGACAGGGGGGGGCTACACCTTC.

This clone has a count of ten or more. The V call is TRBV6-1, the J call TRBJ1-6; D not resolved. V gave up 4 bases and J gave up 8 bases, with 6 bases separating them. This CDR3 region has 12 residues. Germline V gene data show CDR1 as MNHNS and CDR2 as SASEGT. Here the CDR3 DNA reads TGTGCCAGCAGTGCGTGGTATTCACCCCTCCACTTT. Translated: CASSAWYSPLHF.

This clone was observed many times. The chain links TRBV7-2 to TRBJ1-3, with 8 nucleotides matching TRBD1. The V gene end was trimmed by 5 bases and the J gene end by 3 bases; junction bases not matched to a gene: 12. From germline, CDR1 is SGHTA and CDR2 FQGNSA. CDR3 size: 17 residues. The CDR3: CASSPWAGGVFGNTIYF. The CDR3 DNA reads TGTGCCAGCAGCCCCTGGGCAGGGGGCGTTTTTGGAAACACCATATATTTT.

This clone was detected only a few times. The chain employs TRBV28 and TRBJ2-3; D might be TRBD2 (5 bases). From germline, CDR1 is MDHEN and CDR2 SYDVKM. The CDR3 length is 14 residues. Trimming took off 3 bases at V and 6 bases at J, with 13 bases between the two ends. CDR3 region: CASSFGGTPDTQYF. CDR3 sequence (DNA): TGTGCCAGCAGTTTTGGAGGAACTCCCGATACGCAGTATTTT.